This T cell receptor (beta chain) was observed in a study of identical twins. CDR3 length: 12 amino acids. Germline V gene sequence: CDR1 SGHRS, CDR2 YFSETQ. TCRdb re-analysed the 5' RACE reads in MiXCR, keeping a single row per CDR3 protein. The sample carries 1.5 million to 2 million distinct CDR3 sequences, around a third recorded once. Overall study findings and caveats: Findings depended on cross-sectional statistics rather than tracking the same donors.

This clonotype was picked up many times. What it binds is unknown. Germline and junction disagree at one end, which may indicate a read error. The chain is built from TRBV5-1 and TRBJ1-2, with TRBD1 identical over 8 bases. Source material: cord blood. The TCR was taken from a newborn girl in good health. DNA for the CDR3: TGTGCCAGCAGCTTAGGACAGGGTGGCTACACCTTC. Protein sequence: CASSLGQGGYTF.